This paragraph covers one T cell receptor beta chain sequence. The data derive from a study of control samples from healthy donors and cancer patients. Libraries were prepared by immunoSEQ multiplex PCR; TCRdb keeps only in-frame clonotypes and omits some of them. The table has roughly 120,000 clones, approximately 90% seen once. Germline lookup yields CDR1 MNHEY and CDR2 SVGAGI. The CDR3 is 15 residues long. After removal of 4 bases from V and 10 bases from J, the junction contained 6 bases not matched to a gene. The sample comprised blood. The origin of this receptor is a young woman in good health. The chain recombines TRBV6-5 with TRBJ2-1; the match to TRBD2 covers 14 bases. The CDR3 DNA reads as TGTGCCAGCAGTTTTTCGACTAGCGGGAGGGCCGAGCAGTTCTTC. It is translated as CASSFSTSGRAEQFF.